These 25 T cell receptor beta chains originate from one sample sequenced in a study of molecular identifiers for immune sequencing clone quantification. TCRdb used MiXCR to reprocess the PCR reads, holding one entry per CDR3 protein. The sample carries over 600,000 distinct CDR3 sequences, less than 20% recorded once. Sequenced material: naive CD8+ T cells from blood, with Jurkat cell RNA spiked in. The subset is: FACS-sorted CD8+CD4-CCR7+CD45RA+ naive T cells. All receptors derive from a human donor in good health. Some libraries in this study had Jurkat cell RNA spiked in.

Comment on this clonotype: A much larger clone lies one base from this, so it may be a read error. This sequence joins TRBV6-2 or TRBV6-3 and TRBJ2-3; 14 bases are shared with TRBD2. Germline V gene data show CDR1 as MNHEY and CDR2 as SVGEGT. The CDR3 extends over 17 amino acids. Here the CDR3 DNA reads TGTGCCAGCAGGAGAGGACTAGCGGGAGGCCTAGCGGATACGCGGTATTTT. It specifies CASRRGLAGGLADTRYF.

The CDR3 coding sequence is TGTGCCAGCAGCTTGACCGGGACAGAGCAGTACTTC. Residues: CASSLTGTEQYF. The chain carries TRBV14 and TRBJ2-7; a possible D gene is TRBD1 (6 bases). CDR1 is SGHDN, CDR2 FVKESK, per germline. Trimming removed 5 bases from V and 7 bases from J, with 12 bases in between. The CDR3 loop spans 12 amino acids.

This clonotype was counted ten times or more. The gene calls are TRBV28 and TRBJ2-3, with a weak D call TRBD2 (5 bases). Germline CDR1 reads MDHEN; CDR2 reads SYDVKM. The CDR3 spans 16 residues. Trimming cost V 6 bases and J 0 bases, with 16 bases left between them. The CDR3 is CASSPTGGQSTDTQYF. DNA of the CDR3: TGTGCCAGCAGCCCTACCGGCGGGCAGAGCACAGATACGCAGTATTTT.

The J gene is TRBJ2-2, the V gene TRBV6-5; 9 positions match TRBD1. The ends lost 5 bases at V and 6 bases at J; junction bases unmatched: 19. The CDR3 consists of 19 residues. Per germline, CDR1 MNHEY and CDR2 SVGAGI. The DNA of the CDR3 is TGTGCCAGCAGTCCCCTCGGGACAGGGTCGAAAGCGTTACCCGGGGAGCTGTTTTTT. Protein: CASSPLGTGSKALPGELFF.

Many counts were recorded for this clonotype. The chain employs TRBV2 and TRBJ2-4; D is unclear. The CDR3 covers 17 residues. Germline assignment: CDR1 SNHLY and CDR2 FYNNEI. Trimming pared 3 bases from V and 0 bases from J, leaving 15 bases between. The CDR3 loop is CASSDSLSRLAKNIQYF. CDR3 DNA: TGTGCCAGCAGTGACTCCCTTAGCAGACTAGCCAAAAACATTCAGTACTTC.

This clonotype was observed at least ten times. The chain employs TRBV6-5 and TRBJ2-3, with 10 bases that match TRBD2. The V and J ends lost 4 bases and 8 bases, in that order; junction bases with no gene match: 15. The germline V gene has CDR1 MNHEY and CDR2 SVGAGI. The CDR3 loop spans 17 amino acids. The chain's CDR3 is CASSSTSISGGAGTQYF. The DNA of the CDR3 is TGTGCCAGCAGTTCCACCTCTATAAGCGGGGGGGCCGGTACGCAGTATTTT.

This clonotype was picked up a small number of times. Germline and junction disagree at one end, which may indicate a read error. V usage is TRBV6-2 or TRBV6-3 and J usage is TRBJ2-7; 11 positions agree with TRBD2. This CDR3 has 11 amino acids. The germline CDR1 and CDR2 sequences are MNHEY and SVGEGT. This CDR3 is CASRGTSGPTF. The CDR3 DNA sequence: TGTGCCAGCAGGGGGACTAGCGGTCCAACCTTC.

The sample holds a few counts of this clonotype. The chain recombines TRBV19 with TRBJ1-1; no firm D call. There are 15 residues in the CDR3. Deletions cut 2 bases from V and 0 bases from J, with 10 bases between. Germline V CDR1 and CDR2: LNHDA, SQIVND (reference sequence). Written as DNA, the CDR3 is TGTGCCAGTAGTATACGTCCGATCATGAACACTGAAGCTTTCTTT. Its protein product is CASSIRPIMNTEAFF.

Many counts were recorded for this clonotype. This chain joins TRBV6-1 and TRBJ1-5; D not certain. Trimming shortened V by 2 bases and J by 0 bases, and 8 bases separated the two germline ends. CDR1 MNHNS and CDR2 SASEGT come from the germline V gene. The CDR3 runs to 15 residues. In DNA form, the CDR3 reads TGTGCCAGCAGTGAATATGCAGCTAGCAATCAGCCCCAGCATTTT. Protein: CASSEYAASNQPQHF.

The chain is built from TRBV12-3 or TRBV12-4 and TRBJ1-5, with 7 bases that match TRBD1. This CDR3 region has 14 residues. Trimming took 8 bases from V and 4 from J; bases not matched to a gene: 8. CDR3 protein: CASGQGGSNQPQHF. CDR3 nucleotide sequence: TGTGCCAGCGGCCAGGGGGGGAGTAATCAGCCCCAGCATTTT.

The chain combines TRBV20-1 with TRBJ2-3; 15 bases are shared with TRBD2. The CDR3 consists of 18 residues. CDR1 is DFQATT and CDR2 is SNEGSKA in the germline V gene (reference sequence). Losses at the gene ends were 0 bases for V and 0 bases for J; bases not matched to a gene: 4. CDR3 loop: CSARDGLAGGSSTDTQYF. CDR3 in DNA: TGCAGTGCTAGAGATGGACTAGCGGGGGGGTCTAGCACAGATACGCAGTATTTT.

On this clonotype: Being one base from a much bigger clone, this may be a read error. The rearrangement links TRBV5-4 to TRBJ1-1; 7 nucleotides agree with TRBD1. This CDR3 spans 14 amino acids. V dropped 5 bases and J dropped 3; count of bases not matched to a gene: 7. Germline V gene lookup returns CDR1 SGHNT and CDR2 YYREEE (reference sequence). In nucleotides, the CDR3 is TGTGCCAGCAGGCAGGGGGTTGGGGACACTGAAGCTTTCTTT. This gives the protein CASRQGVGDTEAFF.

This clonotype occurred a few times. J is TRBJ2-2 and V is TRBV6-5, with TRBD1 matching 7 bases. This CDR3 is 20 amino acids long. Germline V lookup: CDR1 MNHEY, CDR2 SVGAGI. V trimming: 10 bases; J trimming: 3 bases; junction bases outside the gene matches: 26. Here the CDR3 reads CAISSTGTAKLGWDTGELFF. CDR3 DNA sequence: TGTGCCATCTCCTCAACCGGGACAGCTAAACTGGGTTGGGACACCGGGGAGCTGTTTTTT.

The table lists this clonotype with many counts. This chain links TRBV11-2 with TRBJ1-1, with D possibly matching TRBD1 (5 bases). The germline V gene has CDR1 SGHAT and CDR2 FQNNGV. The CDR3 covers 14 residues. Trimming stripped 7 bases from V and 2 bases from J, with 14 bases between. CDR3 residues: CASIQTEKNTEAFF. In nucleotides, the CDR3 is TGTGCCAGCATCCAGACAGAAAAAAACACTGAAGCTTTCTTT.

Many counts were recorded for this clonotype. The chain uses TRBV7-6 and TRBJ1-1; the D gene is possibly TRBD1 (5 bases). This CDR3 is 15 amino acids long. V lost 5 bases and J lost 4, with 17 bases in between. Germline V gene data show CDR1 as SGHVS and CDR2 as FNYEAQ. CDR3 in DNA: TGTGCCAGCAGCCCCGGGCCTCGGGGCGGCACTGAAGCTTTCTTT. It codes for CASSPGPRGGTEAFF.

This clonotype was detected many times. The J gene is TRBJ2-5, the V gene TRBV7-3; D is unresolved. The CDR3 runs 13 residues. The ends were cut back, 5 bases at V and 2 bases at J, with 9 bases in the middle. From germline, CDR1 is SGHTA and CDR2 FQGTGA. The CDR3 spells CASSPDGQETQYF. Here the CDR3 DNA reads TGTGCCAGCAGCCCCGACGGTCAAGAGACCCAGTACTTC. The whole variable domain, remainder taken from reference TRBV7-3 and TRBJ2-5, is GAGVSQTPSNKVTEKGKYVELRCDPISGHTALYWYRQSLGQGPEFLIYFQGTGAADDSGLPNDRFFAVRPEGSVSTLKIQRTERGDSAVYLCASSPDGQETQYFGPGTRLLVL.

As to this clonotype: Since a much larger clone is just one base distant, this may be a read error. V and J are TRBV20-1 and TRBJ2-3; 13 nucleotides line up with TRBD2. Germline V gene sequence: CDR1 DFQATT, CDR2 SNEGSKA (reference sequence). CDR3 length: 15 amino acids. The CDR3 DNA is TGCAGTGCTAGAGGACTAGCGGGGGGTCCAGATACGCGGTATTTT. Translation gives CSARGLAGGPDTRYF.

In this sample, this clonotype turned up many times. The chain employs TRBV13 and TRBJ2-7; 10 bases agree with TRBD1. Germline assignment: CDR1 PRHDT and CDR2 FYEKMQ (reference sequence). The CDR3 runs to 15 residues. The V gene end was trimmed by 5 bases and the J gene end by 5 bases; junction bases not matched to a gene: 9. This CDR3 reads CASSPLGQGYDEQYF. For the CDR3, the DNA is TGTGCCAGCAGCCCATTGGGACAGGGGTATGACGAGCAGTACTTC.

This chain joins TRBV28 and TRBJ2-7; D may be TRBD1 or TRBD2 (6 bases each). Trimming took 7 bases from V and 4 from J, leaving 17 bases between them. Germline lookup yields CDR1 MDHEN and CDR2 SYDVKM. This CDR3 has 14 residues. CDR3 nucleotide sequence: TGTGCCAGCACTCCCATCAGGGGAGGTTACGAGCAGTACTTC. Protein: CASTPIRGGYEQYF.

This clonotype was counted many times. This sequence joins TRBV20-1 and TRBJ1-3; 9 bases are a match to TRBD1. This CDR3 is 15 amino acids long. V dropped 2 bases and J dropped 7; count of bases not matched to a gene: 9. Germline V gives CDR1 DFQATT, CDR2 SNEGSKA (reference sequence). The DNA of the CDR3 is TGCAGTGCTAGAATCCCGGGACAGGGTATCAACACCATATATTTT. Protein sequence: CSARIPGQGINTIYF.

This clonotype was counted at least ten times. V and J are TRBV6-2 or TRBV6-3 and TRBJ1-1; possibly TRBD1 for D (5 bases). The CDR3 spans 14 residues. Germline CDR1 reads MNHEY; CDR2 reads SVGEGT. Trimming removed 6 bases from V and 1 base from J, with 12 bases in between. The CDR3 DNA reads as TGTGCCAGCAGAATATTTGGACAGAACACTGAAGCTTTCTTT. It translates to CASRIFGQNTEAFF.

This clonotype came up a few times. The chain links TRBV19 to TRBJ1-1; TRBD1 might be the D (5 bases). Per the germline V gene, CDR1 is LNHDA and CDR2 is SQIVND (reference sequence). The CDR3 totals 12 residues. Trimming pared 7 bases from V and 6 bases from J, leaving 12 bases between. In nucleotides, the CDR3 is TGTGCCAGTAAAGTTGGGGGATCTGAAGCTTTCTTT. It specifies CASKVGGSEAFF.

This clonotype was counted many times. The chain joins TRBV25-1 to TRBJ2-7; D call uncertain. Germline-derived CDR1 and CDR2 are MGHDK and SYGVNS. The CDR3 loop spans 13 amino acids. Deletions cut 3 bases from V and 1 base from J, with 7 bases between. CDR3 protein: CASSDLGSYEQYF. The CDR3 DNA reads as TGTGCCAGCAGTGACCTGGGGTCCTACGAGCAGTACTTC.

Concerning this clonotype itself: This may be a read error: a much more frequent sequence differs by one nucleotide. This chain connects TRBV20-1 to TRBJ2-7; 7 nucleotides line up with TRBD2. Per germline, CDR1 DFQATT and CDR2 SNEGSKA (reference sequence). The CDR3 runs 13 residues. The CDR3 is CGASGPSSYEQYF. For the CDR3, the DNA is TGCGGTGCTAGCGGACCAAGCTCCTACGAGCAGTACTTC.

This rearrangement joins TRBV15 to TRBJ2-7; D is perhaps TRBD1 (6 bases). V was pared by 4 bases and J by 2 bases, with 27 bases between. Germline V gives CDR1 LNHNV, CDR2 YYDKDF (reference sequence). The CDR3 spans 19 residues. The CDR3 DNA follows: TGTGCCACCAGCACCACGATCCTAGGAGTCACAGGGAGTCCCTACGAGCAGTACTTC. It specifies CATSTTILGVTGSPYEQYF. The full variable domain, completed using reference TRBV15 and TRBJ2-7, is DAMVIQNPRYQVTQFGKPVTLSCSQTLNHNVMYWYQQKSSQAPKLLFHYYDKDFNNEADTPDNFQSRRPNTSFCFLDIRSPGLGDTAMYLCATSTTILGVTGSPYEQYFGPGTRLTVT.